These T cell receptor beta chains were read from a single sample in a study of Tregs in tolerant kidney transplant recipients. Libraries were prepared by immunoSEQ multiplex PCR; TCRdb keeps only in-frame clonotypes and omits some of them. Of tens of thousands of clones detected, 85% to 90% appear once; the ten largest clones hold approximately 0.4%. Sequencing used CD4+ T cells from blood, obtained before the transplant. The receptors stem from a human donor who received a combined kidney and bone marrow transplant. Both conserved end residues are part of each CDR3. A D gene is named only where the DNA matches it firmly.

TRBJ2-2	TRBD2	TRBV6-1	CASRGLAVTGELFF
TRBJ1-2	TRBD1	TRBV19	CASSPTGSYGYTF
TRBJ1-1	NA	TRBV25-1	CASSPWTANTEAFF
TRBJ2-7	NA	TRBV11-2	CASSAQGYEQYF
TRBJ2-7	NA	TRBV30	CAWSGQGSSYEQYF
TRBJ2-5	NA	TRBV5-6	CASSLVDAGETQYF
TRBJ2-7	NA	TRBV10-3	CASRDNSYEQYF
TRBJ2-3	TRBD1	TRBV7-9	CASSSGQGTDTQYF
TRBJ1-4	NA	TRBV4-2	CASSQGETVDEKLFF
TRBJ2-1	TRBD2	TRBV5-1	CASSLVIAGESEQFF
TRBJ2-3	TRBD2	TRBV9	CASSVASGVADTQYF
TRBJ1-2	NA	TRBV5-1	CASSLSGVLEGYTF